These 30 T cell receptor beta chains were all obtained from the same sample, sequenced in a study of CD8 T cells in Susac syndrome. Reverse transcription of roughly 0.45 to 1 ug RNA was performed with random hexamers. From the immunoSEQ multiplex PCR reads, TCRdb called clonotypes with MiXCR, one entry per CDR3 protein. The sample includes fewer than 85,000 distinct CDR3 sequences, more than 85% of them seen just once. The sample consisted of CD8+ T cells from PBMCs. The receptors derive from a human donor with Susac syndrome.

In this sample, this clonotype turned up once. The genes are TRBV29-1 and TRBJ2-7; D may be TRBD2 (6 bases). The CDR3 runs 14 residues. CDR1 is SQVTM, CDR2 ANQGSEA, per germline. Trimming took 2 bases from V and 3 from J, leaving 14 bases between them. The chain's CDR3 is CSVESPSDSYEQYF. CDR3 nucleotides: TGCAGCGTTGAATCCCCTAGCGACAGCTACGAGCAGTACTTC.

The chain recombines TRBV30 with TRBJ2-3; D could derive from TRBD1 or TRBD2 (5 bases each). There are 14 residues in the CDR3. Germline V gene sequence: CDR1 GTSNPN, CDR2 SVGIG (reference sequence). Between the trimmed V and J ends, which lost 3 bases and 3 bases, there was a span of 13 bases. The CDR3 sequence: CAWSDGAGTDTQYF. CDR3 nucleotides: TGTGCCTGGAGCGACGGGGCTGGAACAGATACGCAGTATTTT.

The chain carries TRBV27 and TRBJ2-3; the D is unclear. Per the germline V gene, CDR1 is MNHEY and CDR2 is SMNVEV (reference sequence). This CDR3 comprises 15 residues. V lost 2 bases and J lost 4, with 13 bases in between. The CDR3 DNA is TGTGCCAGCAGTTTACGGTCTTCTAGAGCAGATACGCAGTATTTT. Protein: CASSLRSSRADTQYF.

In its sample, this clonotype was seen a few times. The V gene is TRBV29-1, the J gene TRBJ2-7; 10 bases agree with TRBD2. The CDR3 is 12 amino acids. V gave up 6 bases and J gave up 4 bases; unmatched junction bases: 3. Per germline, CDR1 SQVTM and CDR2 ANQGSEA. CDR3 protein: CSVGLADYEQYF. The CDR3 nucleotides read TGCAGCGTCGGACTAGCGGATTACGAGCAGTACTTC.

This rearrangement joins TRBV30 to TRBJ2-1; the match to TRBD2 covers 7 bases. Trimming cost V 1 base and J 7 bases; bases outside gene matches: 4. Germline V gives CDR1 GTSNPN, CDR2 SVGIG (reference sequence). The CDR3 runs to 13 residues. CDR3: CAWSADSGNEQFF. In nucleotides, the CDR3 is TGTGCCTGGAGTGCGGATAGCGGGAATGAGCAGTTCTTC.

This clonotype was picked up one time. V and J are TRBV28 and TRBJ2-5; D is tentatively TRBD1 or TRBD2 (6 bases each). Germline values: CDR1 MDHEN, CDR2 SYDVKM. There are 17 residues in the CDR3. V was shortened by 6 bases and J by 1 base, with 21 bases between the two germline ends. CDR3 nucleotide sequence: TGTGCCAGCAGCTCCCCCCTAAAAGGGGGAGGCCAAGAGACCCAGTACTTC. Protein sequence: CASSSPLKGGGQETQYF.

This CDR3 reads CSARDQVRSGSNTEAFF. Written as DNA, the CDR3 is TGCAGTGCTAGAGATCAGGTTAGGTCCGGGTCGAACACTGAAGCTTTCTTT. The chain carries TRBV20-1 and TRBJ1-1, with D uncertain. The CDR3 totals 17 residues. Between the trimmed V and J ends, which lost 0 bases and 1 base, there was a span of 18 bases. Germline assignment: CDR1 DFQATT and CDR2 SNEGSKA (reference sequence).

This clonotype has only one observation. The V and J genes are TRBV29-1 and TRBJ2-1; perhaps TRBD1 as D (5 bases). Trimming pared 2 bases from V and 0 bases from J, leaving 14 bases between. CDR1 and CDR2 (germline): SQVTM, ANQGSEA. The CDR3 is 16 amino acids. The CDR3 sequence is CSVERGQGLSYNEQFF. The CDR3 region has the DNA TGCAGCGTTGAACGAGGACAAGGTCTCTCCTACAATGAGCAGTTCTTC.

The chain recombines TRBV24-1 with TRBJ2-1; 10 bases are a match to TRBD2. Germline V gene data show CDR1 as KGHDR and CDR2 as SFDVKD. V shed 7 bases and J 6 bases; nucleotides not matched to a gene: 11. The CDR3 is made up of 16 amino acids. CDR3 sequence: CATRGPSGSSPNEQFF. The CDR3, as DNA: TGTGCCACCAGGGGTCCTAGCGGGAGTTCTCCCAATGAGCAGTTCTTC.

J is TRBJ2-5 and V is TRBV7-6; 7 bases align to TRBD1. CDR1 and CDR2 from the germline V gene are SGHVS and FNYEAQ. The CDR3 is 14 residues long. V was pared by 5 bases and J by 8 bases, with 11 bases of the junction left unmatched. Here the CDR3 reads CASSPQGRWGTQYF. DNA of the CDR3: TGTGCCAGCAGCCCACAGGGGAGATGGGGAACCCAGTACTTC. Supplemented by reference TRBV7-6 and TRBJ2-5, the full variable domain reads GAGVSQSPRYKVTKRGQDVALRCDPISGHVSLYWYRQALGQGPEFLTYFNYEAQQDKSGLPNDRFSAERPEGSISTLTIQRTEQRDSAMYRCASSPQGRWGTQYFGPGTRLLVL.

The genes are TRBV20-1 and TRBJ2-2; TRBD2 agrees at 14 bases. The junction had 4 bases not matched to a gene; V was cut back by 4 bases and J by 3 bases. CDR3 length: 16 amino acids. CDR1 and CDR2 (germline): DFQATT, SNEGSKA (reference sequence). Written as DNA, the CDR3 is TGCAGTGCTACCGGGACTAGCGGGAGACACACCGGGGAGCTGTTTTTT. Translation: CSATGTSGRHTGELFF.

The chain recombines TRBV29-1 with TRBJ2-1; TRBD1 might be the D (6 bases). The CDR3 is 18 amino acids. CDR1 and CDR2 from the germline V gene are SQVTM and ANQGSEA. Trimming shortened V by 3 bases and J by 2 bases, and 23 bases separated the two germline ends. CDR3 sequence: CSVEAVSGEVYPYNEQFF. The CDR3 nucleotides are TGCAGCGTTGAGGCTGTTTCAGGGGAAGTATATCCCTACAATGAGCAGTTCTTC.

This clonotype was observed a single time. The gene calls are TRBV7-3 and TRBJ2-2; D is possibly TRBD1 or TRBD2 (6 bases each). Trimming cost V 6 bases and J 7 bases, with 15 bases left between them. Germline V gene sequence: CDR1 SGHTA, CDR2 FQGTGA. CDR3 length: 14 amino acids. The CDR3 sequence: CASSLGGFGGELFF. The CDR3 DNA reads as TGTGCCAGCAGTTTAGGGGGGTTCGGCGGGGAGCTGTTTTTT.

V usage is TRBV29-1 and J usage is TRBJ2-7; 8 bases line up with TRBD1. Germline trimming cut 2 bases from V and 4 bases from J; bases unmatched to any gene: 4. The CDR3 extends over 13 amino acids. CDR1 is SQVTM and CDR2 is ANQGSEA in the germline V gene. The CDR3 DNA is TGCAGCGTTGAAACGACAGGGGAATACGAGCAGTACTTC. Its translation is CSVETTGEYEQYF.

The chain joins TRBV15 to TRBJ1-5; 7 bases are shared with TRBD1. With 3 bases clipped from V and 0 bases from J, the junction kept 2 bases outside the gene matches. There are 15 residues in the CDR3. Germline V CDR1 and CDR2: LNHNV, YYDKDF (reference sequence). DNA for the CDR3: TGTGCCACCAGCAGCAGGGACAGTAGCAATCAGCCCCAGCATTTT. It translates to CATSSRDSSNQPQHF.

The chain joins TRBV20-1 to TRBJ2-7; a possible D gene is TRBD2 (5 bases). CDR3 length: 14 amino acids. CDR1 is DFQATT and CDR2 is SNEGSKA in the germline V gene (reference sequence). The V gene lost 3 bases and the J gene lost 2 bases, with 14 bases spanning the gap. The CDR3 DNA is TGCAGTGCTAGTTCGGACTTACCGGCCTACGAGCAGTACTTC. Translating gives CSASSDLPAYEQYF.

V and J are TRBV29-1 and TRBJ2-2; D may be TRBD1 (5 bases). The CDR3 contains 12 residues. V lost 1 base and J lost 7, with 7 bases in between. Germline V gene sequence: CDR1 SQVTM, CDR2 ANQGSEA. For the CDR3, the DNA is TGCAGCGTTGAAGGGGGCTTCGGGGAGCTGTTTTTT. Protein product: CSVEGGFGELFF.

This chain connects TRBV9 to TRBJ2-3, with D hard to call. Trimming took off 1 base at V and 4 bases at J, with 13 bases between the two ends. In germline, CDR1 is SGDLS, CDR2 YYNGEE. The CDR3 extends over 15 amino acids. CDR3 residues: CASSVQDLRADTQYF. CDR3 nucleotides: TGTGCCAGCAGCGTACAAGACCTTCGGGCAGATACGCAGTATTTT. Variable domain in full (rest from reference TRBV9 and TRBJ2-3): DSGVTQTPKHLITATGQRVTLRCSPRSGDLSVYWYQQSLDQGLQFLIQYYNGEERAKGNILERFSAQQFPDLHSELNLSSLELGDSALYFCASSVQDLRADTQYFGPGTRLTVL.

The V gene is TRBV20-1, the J gene TRBJ2-1; D gene unclear. The germline gives CDR1 DFQATT, CDR2 SNEGSKA (reference sequence). V dropped 0 bases and J dropped 1 base, with 16 bases sitting between them. The CDR3 length is 17 residues. CDR3 in DNA: TGCAGTGCTAGAGACCGCCTTGGGTCGATTTCCTACAATGAGCAGTTCTTC. Translating it yields CSARDRLGSISYNEQFF.

The chain has TRBV29-1 and TRBJ2-7; D is ambiguous. Per the germline V gene, CDR1 is SQVTM and CDR2 is ANQGSEA. The CDR3 runs to 11 residues. With 3 bases removed from V and 2 bases from J, the gap between germline ends came to 5 bases. CDR3 region: CSVDDAYEQYF. Here the CDR3 DNA reads TGCAGCGTTGATGACGCCTACGAGCAGTACTTC.

The chain combines TRBV5-6 with TRBJ2-7; D is possibly TRBD2 (6 bases). CDR3 length: 15 residues. V shed 4 bases and J shed 2 bases, with 16 bases lying between them. The germline V gene encodes CDR1 SGHDT and CDR2 YYEEEE. The CDR3 loop reads CASSTERAIPYEQYF. CDR3 coding DNA: TGTGCCAGCAGCACGGAGCGGGCAATCCCCTACGAGCAGTACTTC.

Comments on this clonotype: The junction departs from germline at one end; a sequencing error may be responsible. The chain uses TRBV29-1 and TRBJ2-1; D is perhaps TRBD1 (5 bases). The CDR3 runs 12 residues. The germline gives CDR1 SQVTM, CDR2 ANQGSEA. The CDR3 DNA reads as TGCAGCGCTGAACAGGACCCGAATGAGCAGTTCTTC. Residues: CSAEQDPNEQFF.

The chain joins TRBV19 to TRBJ2-7; D is possibly TRBD1 (6 bases). The germline gives CDR1 LNHDA, CDR2 SQIVND (reference sequence). The CDR3 spans 18 residues. V lost 1 base and J lost 0, with 19 bases in between. CDR3 DNA: TGTGCCAGTAGTATAGCCAACCTCCGGGACACCAGCTCCTACGAGCAGTACTTC. Residues: CASSIANLRDTSSYEQYF.

The chain recombines TRBV27 with TRBJ2-3, with 7 bases that match TRBD1. Germline CDR1 MNHEY, CDR2 SMNVEV (reference sequence). CDR3 length: 13 amino acids. V gave up 7 bases and J gave up 0 bases; unmatched junction bases: 1. The CDR3 here is CASKQGSTDTQYF. CDR3 bases: TGTGCCAGCAAACAGGGGAGCACAGATACGCAGTATTTT.

The chain uses TRBV30 and TRBJ2-3; no firm D call. The germline V gene encodes CDR1 GTSNPN and CDR2 SVGIG (reference sequence). The CDR3 length is 12 residues. The CDR3 DNA sequence: TGTGCAGCGAGTGGGGTAACAGATACGCAGTATTTT. Its translation: CAASGVTDTQYF.

The gene calls are TRBV12-3 or TRBV12-4 and TRBJ2-1; weak D call: TRBD1 (6 bases). V lost 6 bases and J lost 6, with 9 bases in between. The CDR3 covers 12 residues. CDR3 bases: TGTGCCAGCAGATCGGACAGCAATGAGCAGTTCTTC. Amino acid sequence: CASRSDSNEQFF.

The V gene is TRBV5-6, the J gene TRBJ2-7, with 7 bases identical to TRBD1. Per germline, CDR1 SGHDT and CDR2 YYEEEE. V lost 1 base and J lost 4; bases outside the gene matches: 8. The CDR3 is 15 amino acids. The CDR3 nucleotides read TGTGCCAGCAGCTTGTGGACAGGAAATATTTACGAGCAGTACTTC. Amino acid sequence: CASSLWTGNIYEQYF.

The sample holds a few counts of this clonotype. The chain uses TRBV4-1 and TRBJ2-6; the D call may be TRBD1 or TRBD2 (5 bases each). CDR3 length equals 16 residues. CDR1 MGHRA and CDR2 YSYEKL come from the germline V gene. V was trimmed by 3 bases and J by 2 bases, leaving 11 bases between them. The CDR3 spells CASSQGDLPGANVLTF. The CDR3 nucleotides read TGCGCCAGCAGCCAGGGGGACCTCCCTGGGGCCAACGTCCTGACTTTC.

The chain links TRBV2 to TRBJ1-1; D is unresolved. The germline V gene encodes CDR1 SNHLY and CDR2 FYNNEI. V dropped 9 bases and J dropped 11 bases, with 16 bases sitting between them. The CDR3 length is 11 residues. CDR3 protein: CARSGPQGAFF. In DNA, the CDR3 is TGTGCCAGGTCCGGGCCCCAAGGGGCTTTCTTT.

This chain joins TRBV7-8 and TRBJ2-1, with D tentatively TRBD2 (5 bases). The CDR3 is made up of 16 amino acids. Trimming took off 4 bases at V and 3 bases at J, with 16 bases between the two ends. Germline CDR1 reads SGHVS; CDR2 reads FQNEAQ. The CDR3: CASSSFGRANYNEQFF. The CDR3 nucleotides are TGTGCCAGCAGCTCATTCGGGCGGGCTAACTACAATGAGCAGTTCTTC. The whole variable domain, remainder taken from reference TRBV7-8 and TRBJ2-1, is GAGVSQSPRYKVAKRGQDVALRCDPISGHVSLFWYQQALGQGPEFLTYFQNEAQLDKSGLPSDRFFAERPEGSVSTLKIQRTQQEDSAVYLCASSSFGRANYNEQFFGPGTRLTVL.